This T cell receptor (beta chain) was recorded in a study of T cell responses to AZD1222 COVID-19 vaccine (dated by TCRdb to 2020 to 2022). About the full investigation: TCR sequencing covered fewer than 250 trial participants: some 210 given two doses of AZD1222 and 26 given two doses of MenACWY control vaccine. Enrollment into the trials was organized by age into subgroups of 18-55, 56-69 and 70-plus years, and those subgroups contained about 150, 27 and 61 TCR-sequenced participants, respectively.

The CDR3 regions of human TCRbeta chains were subjected to immunosequencing. Under the source paper's analysis protocol: TCRs in the repertoires were matched against a reference library of SARS-CoV-2-specific TCRs that had been generated with the MIRA antigen-specificity platform. Breadth meant the fraction of unique TCRs that were SARS-CoV-2-associated, whereas depth meant the fraction of total T cells that were SARS-CoV-2-associated. Each spike-specific TCR was assigned to its reactive spike region and to a CD4 or CD8 class using the MIRA data. Log10-transformed breadth and depth values were compared by one-way ANOVA with Sidak's multiple comparisons tests. Sourced from immuneACCESS, this table was stored by TCRdb with only in-frame sequences that have V and J called. A share of the clones is absent; for the studies checked, an unresolved V gene accounts for under half, and the remainder has no known explanation. The V and J calls and clone size come from that table; D and trimming were worked out from the DNA. The sample contains more than 90,000 clones, more than 75% of them found a single time. The ten largest make up less than 4% of the sample.

Overall study results and their limits: The whole spike protein was spanned by vaccine-associated CD4 TCRs, and dominant responses were seen in regions 160-218 and 743-854. Participants were mostly white British and included more females than males, and it was suggested by the authors that clonal diversity may have been underestimated. Reportedly, almost half of the unique spike-specific TCRs recognized epitopes lying outside the regions that are mutated in the B.1.351 and B.1.1.7 variants. Conclusions about previously exposed vaccinees are limited because only six or seven AZD1222 recipients were SARS-CoV-2 seropositive at baseline. In the small 56-69-year group, the increase in depth fell short of significance, most likely because of low power. Because no samples from the day 14 peak response were available, repertoires could be characterized only after the peak T cell response. After two AZD1222 doses, spike-specific TCR breadth and depth were significantly higher than at day 0 and than in MenACWY recipients.

On this clone: Its antigen remains unidentified. No much larger clone is present one base from it, and per-base qualities are unavailable. Other DNA sequences from this sample encode an identical CDR3 as well.

Relative to germline, V is 0 bases shorter and J is 6 bases shorter, with 6 bases between their ends. The CDR3 has 14 amino acids, counting the end cysteine and phenylalanine. Of the read, only the CDR3 DNA is kept; its 42 bases are in frame from base 1. CDR1 is given as SGHDN and CDR2 as FVKESK, both from the germline V gene. The intended sense of this specimen's time point label: about 28 days (+/-7) after the second vaccine dose. Because spike-specific TCR depth and breadth did not differ between the two schedules, AZD1222 recipients who got a second dose at roughly 4 weeks were pooled with those who got a second dose at roughly 12 weeks. Vaccinee samples were obtained from the UK trials COV001 and COV002, which included a single-blind randomized controlled phase 2/3 trial of AZD1222 (ChAdOx1 nCoV-19) in healthy adults. For TCRbeta chain sequencing, PBMC samples were collected from trial participants at day 0 and at day 28 after the second dose.

The receptor's source is an adult who received the AZD1222 COVID-19 vaccine. This sample comprised peripheral blood, obtained 28 days after the second AZD1222 dose. The chain is made from TRBV14 and TRBJ1-6, with the D segment identity uncertain. The DNA sequence is as follows: TGTGCCAGCAGCCAAGATCGGGGTAATTCACCCCTCCACTTT. Translation gives CASSQDRGNSPLHF. This CDR3, with the reference TRBV14 and TRBJ1-6 proteins standing in past its ends, gives the full variable domain EAGVTQFPSHSVIEKGQTVTLRCDPISGHDNLYWYRRVMGKEIKFLLHFVKESKQDESGMPNNRFLAERTGGTYSTLKVQPAELEDSGVYFCASSQDRGNSPLHFGNGTRLTVT.